The T cell receptor beta chain described here comes from a study of early T cells in non-severe SARS-CoV-2 infection. Background on the study: The study sequenced bulk RNA from unsorted whole blood, with chains unpaired.

This clonotype was observed many times. The antigen is unknown. The CDR3 spans 15 residues. Trimming took off 1 base at V and 4 bases at J, with 13 bases between the two ends. CDR1 SGHTA and CDR2 FQGNSA come from the germline V gene. Individual cDNA molecules were tagged with unique molecular identifiers. TCRdb reprocessed the 5' RACE reads with MiXCR, giving one entry per CDR3 protein. The data hold over 25,000 distinct CDR3 sequences, with about 6% observed a single time. Study-wide results and caveats: VDJdb matches were skewed toward anti-spike CD8 T cell responses.

This chain joins TRBV7-2 and TRBJ1-2; weak D call: TRBD1 (5 bases). Sequenced: whole blood. The TCR sequence derives from an adult who was a healthcare worker with PCR-confirmed SARS-CoV-2 infection or an uninfected control (not recorded which). The DNA for the CDR3 is TGTGCCAGCAGCTTAGGCTCGGGAGGGGCCTATGGCTACACCTTC. It translates to CASSLGSGGAYGYTF.